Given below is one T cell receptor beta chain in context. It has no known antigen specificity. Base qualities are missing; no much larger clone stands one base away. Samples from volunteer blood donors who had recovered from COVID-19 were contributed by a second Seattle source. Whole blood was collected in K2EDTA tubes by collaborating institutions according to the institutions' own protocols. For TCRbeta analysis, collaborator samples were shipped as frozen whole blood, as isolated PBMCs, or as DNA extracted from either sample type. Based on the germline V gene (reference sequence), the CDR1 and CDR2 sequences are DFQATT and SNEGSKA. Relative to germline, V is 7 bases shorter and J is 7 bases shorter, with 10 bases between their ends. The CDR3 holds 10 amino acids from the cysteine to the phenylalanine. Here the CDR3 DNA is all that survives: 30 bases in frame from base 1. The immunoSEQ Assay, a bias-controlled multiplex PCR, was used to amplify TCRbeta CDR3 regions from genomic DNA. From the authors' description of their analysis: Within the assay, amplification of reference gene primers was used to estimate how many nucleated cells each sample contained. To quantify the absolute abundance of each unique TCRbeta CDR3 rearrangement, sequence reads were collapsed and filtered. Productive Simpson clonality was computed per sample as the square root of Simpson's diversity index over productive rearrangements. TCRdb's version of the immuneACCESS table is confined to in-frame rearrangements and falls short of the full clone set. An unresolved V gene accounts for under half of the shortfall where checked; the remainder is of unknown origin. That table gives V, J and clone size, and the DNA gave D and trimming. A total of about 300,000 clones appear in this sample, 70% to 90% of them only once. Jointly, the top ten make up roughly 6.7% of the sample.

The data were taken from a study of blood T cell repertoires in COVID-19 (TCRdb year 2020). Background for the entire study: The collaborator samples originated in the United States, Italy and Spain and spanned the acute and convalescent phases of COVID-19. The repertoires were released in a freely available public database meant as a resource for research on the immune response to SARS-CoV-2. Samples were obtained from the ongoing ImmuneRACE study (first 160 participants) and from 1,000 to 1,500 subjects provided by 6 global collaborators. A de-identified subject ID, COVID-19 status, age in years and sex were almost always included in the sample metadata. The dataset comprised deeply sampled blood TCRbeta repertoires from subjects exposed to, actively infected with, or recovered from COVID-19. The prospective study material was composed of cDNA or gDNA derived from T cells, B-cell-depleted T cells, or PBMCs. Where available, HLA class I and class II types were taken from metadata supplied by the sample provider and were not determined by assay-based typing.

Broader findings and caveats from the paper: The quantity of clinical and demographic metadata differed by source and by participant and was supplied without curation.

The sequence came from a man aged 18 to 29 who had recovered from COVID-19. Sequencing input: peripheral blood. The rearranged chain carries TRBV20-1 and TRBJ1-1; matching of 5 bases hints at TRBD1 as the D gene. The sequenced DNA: TGCAGTGGCCGACAGTTTGAAGCTTTCTTT. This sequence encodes CSGRQFEAFF.